Included here is one T cell receptor beta chain sequence, with context. Germline loops: CDR1 SGDLS, CDR2 YYNGEE. Trimming removed 3 bases from V and 5 bases from J; junction bases left unmatched: 5. This CDR3 has 15 amino acids. This sample stems from a study of technical replicates of blood from a few donors. The data were produced by immunoSEQ multiplex PCR, yet TCRdb's version contains in-frame clones alone and is incomplete. The table lists approximately 80,000 clones, about 88% of them singletons. The sequence was obtained from a human donor in good health. This chain links TRBV9 with TRBJ2-1, with TRBD2 identical over 10 bases. Input material: T cells isolated from PBMCs. The CDR3, as DNA: TGTGCCAGCAGCGAGGAAGCGGGAGGGCACAATGAGCAGTTCTTC. It encodes CASSEEAGGHNEQFF.